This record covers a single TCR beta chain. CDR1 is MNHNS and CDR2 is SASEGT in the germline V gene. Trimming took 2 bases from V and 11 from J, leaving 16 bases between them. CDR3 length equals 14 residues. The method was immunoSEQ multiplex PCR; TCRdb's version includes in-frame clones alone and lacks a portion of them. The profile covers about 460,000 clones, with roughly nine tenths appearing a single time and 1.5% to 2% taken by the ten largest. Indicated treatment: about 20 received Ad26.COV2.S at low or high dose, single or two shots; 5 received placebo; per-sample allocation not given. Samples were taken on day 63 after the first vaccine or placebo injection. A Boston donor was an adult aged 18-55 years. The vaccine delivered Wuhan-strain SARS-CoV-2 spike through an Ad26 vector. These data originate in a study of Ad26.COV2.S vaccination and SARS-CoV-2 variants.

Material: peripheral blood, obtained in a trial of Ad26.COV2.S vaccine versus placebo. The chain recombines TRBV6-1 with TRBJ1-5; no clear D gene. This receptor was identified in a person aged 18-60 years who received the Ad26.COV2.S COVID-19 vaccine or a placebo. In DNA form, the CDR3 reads TGTGCCAGCAGTGAAATGGGTTCCATATGGTCCCAGCATTTT. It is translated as CASSEMGSIWSQHF.